The clone carrying this T cell receptor beta chain was counted only a few times. Its antigen is still unknown. The data derive from a study of beta chain features in type 1 diabetes. About the study: The number of sorted cells examined across all samples was some 98,000,000.

Study results and caveats: Among all four CD4+ subsets, Type 1 diabetes patients had TCRB CDR3s that were moderately but significantly shorter. Sequencing the cDNA could make cells with high TCR expression show up more than they should. At VDJ recombination sites, type 1 diabetes patients had fewer insertions and more deleted nucleotides. Shorter templates might be favored by PCR, and equally so in patients and in controls.

The CDR3 is 13 residues long. Germline V gene lookup returns CDR1 SNHLY and CDR2 FYNNEI. Expressed TCRB transcripts were sequenced after all isolated RNA was converted to cDNA. Here immunoSEQ multiplex PCR was the method, and the copy in TCRdb shows in-frame clones only, minus some. The repertoire holds some 330,000 clones, with around 13% as singletons. The V call is TRBV2, the J call TRBJ1-1; the D is unclear. This TCR derives from a young woman with type 1 diabetes. The sequenced material came from naive CD4+ T cells from blood. CDR3 protein: CAMSELMNTEAFF. The DNA for the CDR3 is TGTGCTATGTCGGAACTAATGAACACTGAAGCTTTCTTT.